A single sample is the source of the 18 T cell receptor beta chains below, sequenced in a study of T cells of healthy individuals. MiXCR, run by TCRdb on the 5' RACE reads, gives a single entry per CDR3 protein. The sample records 100,000 or so distinct CDR3 sequences, about 16% being singletons. The source of these receptors is a human donor in good health.

This clonotype was counted between two and nine times. CDR3 amino acids: CAISGTGSTGELFF. The CDR3 DNA reads as TGTGCCATCTCCGGGACAGGGAGTACCGGGGAGCTGTTTTTT. The chain combines TRBV24-1 with TRBJ2-2; 9 positions match TRBD1. The ends lost 11 bases at V and 5 bases at J; junction bases unmatched: 8. This CDR3 has 14 amino acids. CDR1 KGHDR and CDR2 SFDVKD come from the germline V gene.

This clonotype was recorded a few times. This chain links TRBV5-1 with TRBJ2-4; D unresolved. The CDR3 extends over 14 amino acids. CDR1 and CDR2 (germline): SGHRS, YFSETQ. The V gene lost 0 bases and the J gene lost 6 bases, with 10 bases spanning the gap. The CDR3 loop is CASSLGQSGNIQYF. The CDR3 DNA reads TGCGCCAGCAGCTTGGGGCAGTCCGGAAACATTCAGTACTTC. Drawing the rest from reference TRBV5-1 and TRBJ2-4, the complete variable domain is KAGVTQTPRYLIKTRGQQVTLSCSPISGHRSVSWYQQTPGQGLQFLFEYFSETQRNKGNFPGRFSGRQFSNSRSEMNVSTLELGDSALYLCASSLGQSGNIQYFGAGTRLSVL.

The genes are TRBV6-2 or TRBV6-3 and TRBJ2-3, with D possibly being TRBD2 (5 bases). Germline assignment: CDR1 MNHEY and CDR2 SVGEGT. The CDR3 totals 13 residues. Trimming took 7 bases from V and 5 from J, leaving 13 bases between them. CDR3 nucleotides: TGTGCCAGCACTCGGGGAGAGATAGATACGCAGTATTTT. Amino acids: CASTRGEIDTQYF.

The CDR3 DNA follows: TGTGCCAGCAGCAATGGTGGTTCAGGACAGGGATGGTATGGCGAGCAGTACTTC. This encodes CASSNGGSGQGWYGEQYF. The rearrangement joins TRBV7-9 to TRBJ2-7; 8 nucleotides align to TRBD1. Looked up from germline, CDR1 is SEHNR and CDR2 is FQNEAQ (reference sequence). The V and J ends lost 5 bases and 6 bases, in that order; junction bases with no gene match: 21. The CDR3 sequence is 18 residues long.

This clonotype was recorded a few times. The chain combines TRBV12-3 or TRBV12-4 with TRBJ2-7; possible D gene TRBD1, 7 bases. The CDR3 is 15 residues long. V was cut by 6 bases and J by 3 bases, with 18 bases left in between. For the CDR3, the DNA is TGTGCCAGCAGCCCCGACAGGGCGACTAGCTACGAGCAGTACTTC. Residues: CASSPDRATSYEQYF.

This clonotype was seen more than once but under ten times. The chain combines TRBV4-2 with TRBJ2-2; D ambiguous. The CDR3 contains 14 residues. V lost 4 bases and J lost 1, with 7 bases in between. In germline, CDR1 is LGHNA, CDR2 YNFKEQ. Here the CDR3 DNA reads TGTGCCAGCAGCCTTTACAGGAACACCGGGGAGCTGTTTTTT. Protein product: CASSLYRNTGELFF.

This clonotype appeared a few times. J is TRBJ2-1 and V is TRBV6-2 or TRBV6-3; 7 bases align to TRBD1. CDR1 MNHEY and CDR2 SVGEGT come from the germline V gene. This CDR3 is built from 15 residues. V lost 5 bases to trimming and J lost 5 bases; unmatched junction nucleotides: 9. DNA for the CDR3: TGTGCCAGCAGTACCTTCCCTGACAGGGACAATGAGCAGTTCTTC. The encoded protein is CASSTFPDRDNEQFF.

CDR3 DNA sequence: TGTGCCAGCAGTTCCACAGGACCACAAGAGACCCAGTACTTC. Its protein is CASSSTGPQETQYF. The chain is built from TRBV6-5 and TRBJ2-5; D is perhaps TRBD1 (5 bases). Deletions cut 4 bases from V and 2 bases from J, with 11 bases between. The CDR3 length is 14 residues. Germline values: CDR1 MNHEY, CDR2 SVGAGI.

The chain combines TRBV2 with TRBJ1-6; tentatively, D is TRBD1 (6 bases). Germline CDR1 and CDR2: SNHLY and FYNNEI. The CDR3 length is 13 residues. Deletions cut 7 bases from V and 7 bases from J, with 11 bases between. The CDR3 region is CASKDRTNSPLHF. CDR3 coding DNA: TGTGCCAGCAAGGACAGAACGAATTCACCCCTCCACTTT.

In its sample, this clonotype was seen many times. The chain joins TRBV28 to TRBJ1-1; D gene unclear. The CDR3 extends over 16 amino acids. V gave up 4 bases and J gave up 1 base, with 16 bases separating them. Germline CDR1 is MDHEN and CDR2 is SYDVKM. The CDR3 DNA reads as TGTGCCAGCAGTTCGTTTTTCCGGGGAGGGAACACTGAAGCTTTCTTT. It yields the protein CASSSFFRGGNTEAFF.

This clonotype appeared a few times. The J gene is TRBJ2-6, the V gene TRBV7-9; maybe TRBD1 (6 bases). V was cut by 5 bases and J by 3 bases, with 14 bases left in between. Germline values: CDR1 SEHNR, CDR2 FQNEAQ (reference sequence). The length of the CDR3 is 16 residues. The CDR3 region has the DNA TGTGCCAGCAGCCCGGTCCAGGGGTTTGGGGCCAACGTCCTGACTTTC. Its translation: CASSPVQGFGANVLTF.

This clonotype was detected a few times. The J gene is TRBJ2-7, the V gene TRBV7-2; no reliable D call. The CDR3 extends over 12 amino acids. Germline V gene data show CDR1 as SGHTA and CDR2 as FQGNSA. V shed 1 base and J shed 10 bases, with 11 bases lying between them. CDR3 in DNA: TGTGCCAGCAGCTTAGTGTTGGGGATACAGTACTTC. Its protein product is CASSLVLGIQYF.

The chain has TRBV5-1 and TRBJ1-6, with a tentative D call TRBD1 (5 bases). CDR1 and CDR2 from the germline V gene are SGHRS and YFSETQ. V lost 0 bases to trimming and J lost 0 bases, with 10 bases between them. This CDR3 contains 17 residues. In DNA, the CDR3 is TGCGCCAGCAGCTTGGCAGGGCTGAGCTCCTATAATTCACCCCTCCACTTT. This sequence encodes CASSLAGLSSYNSPLHF.

The chain is built from TRBV12-3 or TRBV12-4 and TRBJ1-3; possibly TRBD1 for D (5 bases). The CDR3 contains 16 residues. The ends were cut back, 3 bases at V and 0 bases at J, with 12 bases in the middle. As DNA, the CDR3 is TGTGCCAGCAGTTTCCGGGCGGGGCACTCTGGAAACACCATATATTTT. It yields the protein CASSFRAGHSGNTIYF.

This clonotype was picked up a small number of times. The rearrangement links TRBV6-5 to TRBJ1-1; D may be TRBD1 (6 bases). Deletions cut 8 bases from V and 0 bases from J, with 16 bases between. CDR3 length: 15 residues. Germline V gene data show CDR1 as MNHEY and CDR2 as SVGAGI. CDR3 nucleotide sequence: TGTGCCAGCCAAGATTACGGACAGATGAACACTGAAGCTTTCTTT. Its protein is CASQDYGQMNTEAFF.

The chain carries TRBV12-3 or TRBV12-4 and TRBJ2-3; 8 nucleotides line up with TRBD1. The CDR3 covers 15 residues. J lost 4 bases, V lost 4 bases, and 7 bases had no gene match. Here the CDR3 DNA reads TGTGCCAGCAGTTCAGGACAGGGCTGGGCAGATACGCAGTATTTT. This codes for CASSSGQGWADTQYF.

This clonotype was seen more than once but under ten times. V and J are TRBV5-1 and TRBJ2-1; D is uncertain. Germline-derived CDR1 and CDR2 are SGHRS and YFSETQ. V was clipped by 7 bases and J by 5 bases, with 10 bases between them. The CDR3 sequence is 12 residues long. The CDR3 is CASRLTNNEQFF. DNA for the CDR3: TGCGCCAGCCGACTGACGAACAATGAGCAGTTCTTC.

Of note for this clonotype: A much larger clone differs from this one at a single base, so this may be a read error. The chain combines TRBV20-1 with TRBJ1-2; D gene ambiguous. The V gene's germline CDR1 is DFQATT and CDR2 SNEGSKA (reference sequence). The V gene lost 0 bases and the J gene lost 5 bases, with 10 bases spanning the gap. The CDR3 runs to 13 residues. The CDR3: CSARDRRKYGYTF. CDR3 DNA sequence: TGCAGTGCTAGAGATCGCAGGAAATATGGCTACACCTTC.